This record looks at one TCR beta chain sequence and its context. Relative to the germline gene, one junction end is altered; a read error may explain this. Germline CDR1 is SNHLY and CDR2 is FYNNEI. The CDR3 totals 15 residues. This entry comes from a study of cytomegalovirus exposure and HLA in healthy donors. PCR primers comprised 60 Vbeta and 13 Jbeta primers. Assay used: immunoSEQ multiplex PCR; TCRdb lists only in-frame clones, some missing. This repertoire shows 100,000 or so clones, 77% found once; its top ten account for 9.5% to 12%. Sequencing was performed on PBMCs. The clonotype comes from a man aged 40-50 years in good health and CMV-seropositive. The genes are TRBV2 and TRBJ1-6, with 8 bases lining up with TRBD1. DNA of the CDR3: TGTGCCGGCAGCAATGGACAGGGAAGTTTTTCACCCCTCCACTTT. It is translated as CAGSNGQGSFSPLHF.